This T cell receptor (beta chain) appears in the sequencing data of a study of blood T cell repertoires in COVID-19. About the research overall: Acute and convalescent COVID-19 specimens originated in the United States, Italy and Spain.

Ages ranged from about 18 to 100 years, with residence in under 25 US areas. Recovered Cohort 3 donors showed two negative PCRs, clearance, or symptom resolution. The data were produced by immunoSEQ multiplex PCR, yet TCRdb's version contains in-frame clones alone and is incomplete. The data show 150,000 to 200,000 clones, with 88% seen just once and roughly 9% held by the top ten. The ends were cut back, 7 bases at V and 0 bases at J, with 13 bases in the middle. CDR3 length equals 14 residues. The germline V gene encodes CDR1 GTSNPN and CDR2 SVGIG (reference sequence). Material: PBMCs or T cells enriched from blood (not recorded which). The source is a woman aged 18-29 years who had recovered from COVID-19. The chain joins TRBV30 to TRBJ1-5, with D possibly TRBD1 on 6 matching bases. CDR3 region: CASGGQGSNQPQHF. The CDR3 DNA reads as TGTGCCTCGGGGGGGCAGGGTAGCAATCAGCCCCAGCATTTT.